The next 21 T cell receptor beta chains were all read from a single sample in a study of blood T cell repertoires in COVID-19. Method: immunoSEQ multiplex PCR; TCRdb's copy keeps in-frame clones and lacks some. The sample lists about 81,000 clones, 91% occurring once. Sequencing was carried out using peripheral blood. These TCRs come from a woman aged 45-59 years in a cohort sampled during active COVID-19.

The V and J genes are TRBV19 and TRBJ1-1; TRBD1 aligns across 10 bases. Per germline, CDR1 LNHDA and CDR2 SQIVND (reference sequence). Losses at the gene ends were 2 bases for V and 4 bases for J; bases not matched to a gene: 4. The CDR3 length is 15 residues. The CDR3 is CASSIWDRGGTEAFF. CDR3 DNA: TGTGCCAGTAGTATATGGGACAGGGGTGGCACTGAAGCTTTCTTT.

The rearrangement joins TRBV6-6 to TRBJ1-3; TRBD1 matches 10 bases. Germline CDR1 MNHNY, CDR2 SVGAGI (reference sequence). This CDR3 has 14 residues. With 6 bases clipped from V and 3 bases from J, the junction kept 2 bases outside the gene matches. For the CDR3, the DNA is TGTGCCAGCAGAGACAGGGGGCTTGGAAACACCATATATTTT. Protein: CASRDRGLGNTIYF.

This chain joins TRBV19 and TRBJ1-1; 7 bases line up with TRBD1. The CDR3 covers 13 residues. Trimming at V came to 8 bases and at J to 1 base, leaving 4 bases not matched to a gene. In germline, CDR1 is LNHDA, CDR2 SQIVND (reference sequence). The CDR3 region is CASAGQKNTEAFF. The CDR3 DNA is TGTGCCAGTGCGGGACAGAAGAACACTGAAGCTTTCTTT.

The chain couples TRBV5-4 to TRBJ1-3; 7 bases line up with TRBD1. The CDR3 extends over 14 amino acids. Germline V lookup: CDR1 SGHNT, CDR2 YYREEE (reference sequence). The V segment lost 4 bases and the J segment 4 bases; nucleotides outside the gene matches: 5. The DNA for the CDR3 is TGTGCCAGCAGCATCGACAGGGTAGGAAACACCATATATTTT. Encoded protein: CASSIDRVGNTIYF.

The chain recombines TRBV3-1 (or the pseudogene TRBV3-2) with TRBJ2-7; D perhaps matches TRBD2 (6 bases). CDR3 size: 16 residues. Germline CDR1 LGHDT, CDR2 YNNKEL (reference sequence). V lost 5 bases to trimming and J lost 5 bases, with 22 bases between them. Here the CDR3 DNA reads TGTGCCAGCAGCTACTACGGGACTCCCTCTACTCACGAGCAGTACTTC. This codes for CASSYYGTPSTHEQYF.

Only one count was recorded for this clone. This chain uses TRBV7-9 with TRBJ2-3; possibly TRBD1 for D (6 bases). CDR1 SEHNR and CDR2 FQNEAQ come from the germline V gene (reference sequence). Trimming took off 7 bases at V and 0 bases at J, with 14 bases between the two ends. This CDR3 has 15 residues. The CDR3 loop is CASIPGDTSTDTQYF. In nucleotides, the CDR3 is TGTGCCAGCATCCCCGGGGACACTAGCACAGATACGCAGTATTTT.

The chain uses TRBV3-1 (or the pseudogene TRBV3-2) and TRBJ1-1, with 7 bases identical to TRBD1. The CDR3 consists of 12 residues. Germline V gene data show CDR1 as LGHDT and CDR2 as YNNKEL (reference sequence). The trim removed 4 bases at V and 7 bases at J, leaving 3 bases unmatched. DNA for the CDR3: TGTGCCAGCAGCCTCAGGGACAGTGAAGCTTTCTTT. It translates to CASSLRDSEAFF.

CDR3 DNA: TGTGCCAGCAGCTGGGACAGGGTCTACGAGCAGTACTTC. Translation: CASSWDRVYEQYF. The rearrangement joins TRBV28 to TRBJ2-7; 9 bases are shared with TRBD1. The CDR3 has 13 amino acids. V shed 6 bases, J shed 3 bases, and the junction held 3 bases outside the gene matches. Germline V gene data show CDR1 as MDHEN and CDR2 as SYDVKM.

This chain uses TRBV27 with TRBJ2-7; D is unresolved. The CDR3 contains 14 residues. V was clipped by 6 bases and J by 1 base, with 13 bases between them. From germline, CDR1 is MNHEY and CDR2 SMNVEV (reference sequence). As DNA, the CDR3 is TGTGCCAGCAGACCAGGTGGGCCGTCCTACGAGCAGTACTTC. Its translation: CASRPGGPSYEQYF.

The chain has TRBV12-5 and TRBJ1-5, with unresolved D. Germline V gene sequence: CDR1 LGHNT, CDR2 FRNRAP. CDR3 length: 13 residues. The ends were cut back, 7 bases at V and 4 bases at J, with 11 bases in the middle. CDR3 protein: CASVKEENQPQHF. CDR3 DNA sequence: TGTGCTAGTGTAAAGGAGGAAAATCAGCCCCAGCATTTT. The complete variable domain, with remaining parts taken from reference TRBV12-5 and TRBJ1-5, reads DARVTQTPRHKVTEMGQEVTMRCQPILGHNTVFWYRQTMMQGLELLAYFRNRAPLDDSGMPKDRFSAEMPDATLATLKIQPSEPRDSAVYFCASVKEENQPQHFGDGTRLSIL.

V usage is TRBV5-4 and J usage is TRBJ2-3; the match to TRBD2 covers 8 bases. Germline V gives CDR1 SGHNT, CDR2 YYREEE (reference sequence). CDR3 length equals 15 residues. The junction had 6 bases not matched to a gene; V was cut back by 2 bases and J by 4 bases. CDR3 protein: CASSFRGGRPDTQYF. The CDR3, as DNA: TGTGCCAGCAGCTTTCGGGGGGGCCGCCCAGATACGCAGTATTTT.

This clone has only one observation. Other DNA sequences in the sample encode the same CDR3. The rearrangement links TRBV24-1 to TRBJ2-1; TRBD1 agrees at 7 bases. After removal of 4 bases from V and 0 bases from J, the junction contained 2 bases not matched to a gene. The CDR3 contains 15 residues. From germline, CDR1 is KGHDR and CDR2 SFDVKD. The CDR3 here is CATSESGGSYNEQFF. The CDR3 nucleotides read TGTGCCACCAGTGAGTCAGGGGGCTCCTACAATGAGCAGTTCTTC.

The rearrangement uses TRBV4-1 and TRBJ2-3; D is undetermined. CDR1 is MGHRA and CDR2 is YSYEKL in the germline V gene. The V and J ends lost 1 base and 2 bases respectively, with 10 bases between them. The CDR3 runs 15 residues. The CDR3 here is CASSQVLAPTDTQYF. The CDR3 DNA is TGCGCCAGCAGCCAAGTTTTAGCTCCCACAGATACGCAGTATTTT.

This clone was seen a few times. Here the CDR3 reads CASSETRGPNTEAFF. The CDR3 region has the DNA TGTGCCAGCTCAGAGACCAGGGGACCGAACACTGAAGCTTTCTTT. The V call is TRBV18, the J call TRBJ1-1; tentative D call: TRBD1 (6 bases). Trimming pared 5 bases from V and 1 base from J, leaving 14 bases between. This CDR3 has 15 residues. Germline V lookup: CDR1 KGHSH, CDR2 LQKENI.

This clone was picked up one time. The chain has TRBV12-5 and TRBJ2-5; 7 positions match TRBD1. The CDR3 length is 13 residues. V lost 2 bases and J lost 6; bases outside the gene matches: 3. Germline V gene lookup returns CDR1 LGHNT and CDR2 FRNRAP. CDR3 DNA: TGTGCTAGTGGTTTGCCACAGGGGAAGACCCAGTACTTC. This codes for CASGLPQGKTQYF.

The V gene is TRBV4-1, the J gene TRBJ2-1, with 8 nucleotides matching TRBD2. CDR3 length: 16 amino acids. The germline CDR1 and CDR2 sequences are MGHRA and YSYEKL. Trimming cost V 1 base and J 7 bases; bases outside gene matches: 9. As DNA, the CDR3 is TGCGCCAGCAGCCAAGGTACCGGGACTAGAAATAATGAGCAGTTCTTC. Protein product: CASSQGTGTRNNEQFF.

Here the CDR3 DNA reads TGCGCCAGCAGTTCAAGTTCCGGGACAGGGGGCGCGAGCTATGGCTACACCTTC. Its protein product is CASSSSSGTGGASYGYTF. This chain links TRBV10-2 with TRBJ1-2; 12 bases align to TRBD1. The CDR3 has 18 amino acids. The V segment lost 5 bases and the J segment 4 bases; nucleotides outside the gene matches: 14. Germline V lookup: CDR1 WSHSY, CDR2 SAAADI.

The chain recombines TRBV20-1 with TRBJ2-5, with D hard to call. CDR1 and CDR2 from the germline V gene are DFQATT and SNEGSKA (reference sequence). This CDR3 has 11 amino acids. With 4 bases removed from V and 5 bases from J, the gap between germline ends came to 8 bases. The CDR3 DNA reads TGCAGTGCTAAGTTGAGCGAGACCCAGTACTTC. Protein sequence: CSAKLSETQYF.

This chain uses TRBV2 with TRBJ1-4; 9 bases are shared with TRBD1. The CDR3 has 14 amino acids. Germline-derived CDR1 and CDR2 are SNHLY and FYNNEI. With 7 bases clipped from V and 7 bases from J, the junction kept 7 bases outside the gene matches. CDR3 bases: TGTGCCAGCAACAAGGGACAGGGAAGTGAAAAACTGTTTTTT. It translates to CASNKGQGSEKLFF.

The chain couples TRBV7-3 to TRBJ2-1; the match to TRBD2 covers 8 bases. The CDR3 sequence is 17 residues long. Germline CDR1 and CDR2: SGHTA and FQGTGA. With 4 bases clipped from V and 1 base from J, the junction kept 9 bases outside the gene matches. Written as DNA, the CDR3 is TGTGCCAGCAGCTCCCATGGACTAGCCGTGTCCTACAATGAGCAGTTCTTC. It translates to CASSSHGLAVSYNEQFF. Supplemented by reference TRBV7-3 and TRBJ2-1, the full variable domain reads GAGVSQTPSNKVTEKGKYVELRCDPISGHTALYWYRQSLGQGPEFLIYFQGTGAADDSGLPNDRFFAVRPEGSVSTLKIQRTERGDSAVYLCASSSHGLAVSYNEQFFGPGTRLTVL.

This chain joins TRBV7-3 and TRBJ2-1, with 12 bases aligning to TRBD1. The germline V gene encodes CDR1 SGHTA and CDR2 FQGTGA. The V and J ends lost 5 bases and 6 bases, in that order; junction bases with no gene match: 2. CDR3 size: 14 residues. In DNA form, the CDR3 reads TGTGCCAGCAGCCAGGGACAGGGGGCCAATGAGCAGTTCTTC. Its protein is CASSQGQGANEQFF.